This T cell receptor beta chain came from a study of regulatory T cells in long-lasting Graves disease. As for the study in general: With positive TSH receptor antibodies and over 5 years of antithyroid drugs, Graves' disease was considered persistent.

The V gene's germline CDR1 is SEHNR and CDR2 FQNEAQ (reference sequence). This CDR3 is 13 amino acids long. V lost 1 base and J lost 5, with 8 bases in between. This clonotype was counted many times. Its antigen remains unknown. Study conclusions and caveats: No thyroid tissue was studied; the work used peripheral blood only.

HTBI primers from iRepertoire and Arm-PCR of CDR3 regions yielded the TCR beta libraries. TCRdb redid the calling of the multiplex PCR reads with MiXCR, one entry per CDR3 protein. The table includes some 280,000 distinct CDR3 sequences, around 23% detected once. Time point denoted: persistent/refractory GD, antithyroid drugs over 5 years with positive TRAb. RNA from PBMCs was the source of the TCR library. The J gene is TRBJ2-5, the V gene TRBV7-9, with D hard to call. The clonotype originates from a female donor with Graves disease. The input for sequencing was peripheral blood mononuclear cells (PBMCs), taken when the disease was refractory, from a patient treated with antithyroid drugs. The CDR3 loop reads CASSLVGLETQYF. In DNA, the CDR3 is TGTGCCAGCAGCTTAGTTGGGTTGGAGACCCAGTACTTC.